This TCR beta chain was found in a study of blood T cell repertoires in COVID-19 (dated by TCRdb to the early 2020s). As for the study more broadly: The collaborator samples originated in the United States, Italy and Spain and spanned the acute and convalescent phases of COVID-19. The prospective study material was composed of cDNA or gDNA derived from T cells, B-cell-depleted T cells, or PBMCs. The dataset comprised deeply sampled blood TCRbeta repertoires from subjects exposed to, actively infected with, or recovered from COVID-19. The repertoires were released in a freely available public database meant as a resource for research on the immune response to SARS-CoV-2. Samples were obtained from the ongoing ImmuneRACE study (first 160 participants) and from over a thousand subjects provided by 6 global collaborators. The sample metadata nearly always contained a de-identified subject ID, COVID-19 status, age in years and sex. Where HLA class I and class II types were available, the types were taken from metadata supplied by the sample provider, not from assay-based typing. Overall study results and their limits: How much clinical and demographic metadata was included differed by source and by participant, and the metadata was provided uncurated.

TCRbeta CDR3 regions were amplified from genomic DNA using the immunoSEQ Assay, a bias-controlled multiplex PCR. Regarding the original processing steps: The number of nucleated cells in each sample was estimated from the amplification of reference gene primers within the assay. Sequence reads were collapsed and filtered to measure the absolute abundance of every unique TCRbeta CDR3 rearrangement. For each sample, productive Simpson clonality was calculated by taking the square root of Simpson's diversity index across productive rearrangements. TCRdb limited this immuneACCESS table to in-frame rearrangements with V and J called. A share of clones is missing; checked studies link under half to unresolved V genes, and the rest is unexplained. V, J and clone size derive from that table, while D and trimming were established from the DNA sequence. Present in this sample are 55,000 to 70,000 clones, roughly 87% of which were seen just once. The biggest ten clones account for roughly a tenth of the sample.

Turning to this clone: Its antigen has not been determined. Base qualities are not at hand, and no much larger clone is one base apart.

Each collaborating institution followed its own protocols to collect whole blood in K2EDTA tubes. For TCRbeta analysis, collaborator samples were shipped as frozen whole blood, as isolated PBMCs, or as DNA extracted from either sample type. V has 1 base trimmed and J has 3 bases trimmed; junction bases matching no gene number 5. The germline V gene (reference sequence) gives CDR1 as LGHDT and CDR2 as YNNKEL. CDR3 length: 15 amino acids, cysteine to phenylalanine. Kept here is only the CDR3 DNA, which spans 45 bases and is read in frame from base 1. The chain uses TRBV3-1 (or the pseudogene TRBV3-2) and TRBJ2-5, with 7 central nucleotides matching TRBD2. The sequence derives from a woman between 18 and 29 years old with acute or convalescent COVID-19. Sequencing was carried out using peripheral blood. The DNA sequence is as follows: TGTGCCAGCAGCCAAGGGGGGGGACTTGAAGAGACCCAGTACTTC. Translation gives CASSQGGGLEETQYF.